A selection of T cell receptor beta chains follows, all from one sample in a study of control samples from healthy donors and cancer patients. The data were produced by immunoSEQ multiplex PCR, yet TCRdb's version contains in-frame clones alone and is incomplete. The table shows around 110,000 clones, with 85% to 90% occurring only once. Sequencing was performed on blood. Receptors were obtained from a woman in her 70s in good health. Each CDR3 is given with its conserved first and last residue. Fields, in order: J gene, V gene, D gene, clone size, CDR3 DNA, CDR3 protein. D genes are given only for firm matches. The listing skips clone size in some rows; elsewhere it reads once, few, many or a size class.

TRBJ1-6,TRBV9,NA,NA,TGTGCCATCCACGTTGAACAGGTAGATAATTCACCCCTCCACTTT,CAIHVEQVDNSPLHF
TRBJ2-3,TRBV19,TRBD2,NA,TGTGCCAGTAGCACACTCGGGCTAGCGGGGGACCTCACAGATACGCAGTATTTT,CASSTLGLAGDLTDTQYF
TRBJ2-1,TRBV10-3,NA,NA,TGTGCCATCAGTGAGTCAGGGCAGGTCCGGGAGCAGTTCTTC,CAISESGQVREQFF
TRBJ1-3,TRBV29-1,NA,NA,TGCAGCGTTGAAGAGACACGCTCTGGAAACACCATATATTTT,CSVEETRSGNTIYF
TRBJ2-1,TRBV10-3,NA,NA,TGTGCCATCAGTCCCGGGGGTGGGCTTACATACAATGAGCAGTTCTTC,CAISPGGGLTYNEQFF
TRBJ1-2,TRBV5-6,TRBD1,NA,TGTGCCAGCAGCTTGGCTGGGACAGGAAACTATGGCTACACCTTC,CASSLAGTGNYGYTF
TRBJ2-1,TRBV9,NA,few,TGTGCCAGCAGCGTAGCTTCAAGGCCCTACAATGAGCAGTTCTTC,CASSVASRPYNEQFF
TRBJ1-1,TRBV29-1,TRBD1,NA,TGCAGCGGATGGAACACGGGACAGGGGGCGGCAGCTTTCTTT,CSGWNTGQGAAAFF
TRBJ2-1,TRBV2,TRBD1,NA,TGTGCCAGCAGAGTACCGGGACAGGGGGGCAATGAGCAGTTCTTC,CASRVPGQGGNEQFF
TRBJ1-1,TRBV6-1,NA,NA,TGTGCCAGCAGGTACAGGCTCACTGAAGCTTTCTTT,CASRYRLTEAFF
TRBJ2-1,TRBV3-1/TRBV3-2,NA,NA,TGTGCCAGCAGCCAAGATTCGTTTGTGTTTGGTGCAGGGATCTACAATGAGCAGTTCTTC,CASSQDSFVFGAGIYNEQFF
TRBJ1-4,TRBV12-3/TRBV12-4,NA,NA,TGTGCCAGCAGTTTAGATCAAAAACTGTTTTTT,CASSLDQKLFF
TRBJ2-3,TRBV6-5,NA,NA,TGTGCCAGCAGTTACTCGGGAGGGGGCGGTTTAGATACGCAGTATTTT,CASSYSGGGGLDTQYF
TRBJ2-7,TRBV5-1,NA,few,TGCGCCAGCAGCCCGGTAGGGATAGCAGACGAGCAGTACTTC,CASSPVGIADEQYF
TRBJ1-1,TRBV3-1/TRBV3-2,NA,NA,TGTGCCAGCAGCCGCAGTGACACTGAAGCTTTCTTT,CASSRSDTEAFF